This entry lists 6 T cell receptor beta chains sequenced from one sample in a study of blood T cells in healthy people across ages. Together with a sample-barcoded 5' primer, a J-beta primer mix was included in a second PCR lasting about 7 to 12 cycles. TCRdb recomputed calls from the 5' RACE reads with MiXCR, one row per CDR3 protein. Found here are under 750,000 distinct CDR3 sequences, 40% to 50% of them singletons; the top ten hold under 30%. Specimen: blood. The receptor set was obtained from a man older than 75 in good health.

The CDR3, as DNA: TGTGCCAGCAGTGGCAGGGTGGTTCAGCCCCAGCATTTT. Protein product: CASSGRVVQPQHF. The rearrangement joins TRBV6-6 to TRBJ1-5, with D tentatively TRBD1 (5 bases). CDR3 size: 13 residues. V lost 5 bases and J lost 6, with 11 bases in between. Germline assignment: CDR1 MNHNY and CDR2 SVGAGI (reference sequence).

The chain couples TRBV12-3 or TRBV12-4 to TRBJ2-7; maybe TRBD1 (5 bases). V lost 5 bases and J lost 6, with 14 bases in between. The CDR3 consists of 13 residues. The CDR3 here is CASSLNQGSEQYF. In DNA form, the CDR3 reads TGTGCCAGCAGTCTAAACCAGGGATCCGAGCAGTACTTC.

This clonotype occurred many times. The gene calls are TRBV6-5 and TRBJ2-3, with 11 bases aligning to TRBD2. The V gene end was trimmed by 4 bases and the J gene end by 3 bases; junction bases not matched to a gene: 6. Germline V gives CDR1 MNHEY, CDR2 SVGAGI. The CDR3 length is 16 residues. This CDR3 reads CASSFHSGRGTDTQYF. The CDR3 DNA follows: TGTGCCAGCAGTTTCCATAGCGGGAGGGGGACAGATACGCAGTATTTT.

This clonotype has more than one count but fewer than ten. The J gene is TRBJ2-7, the V gene TRBV20-1; D uncertain. The J call may not be correct, given that the DNA end is closer to TRBJ2-5. Per the germline V gene, CDR1 is DFQATT and CDR2 is SNEGSKA (reference sequence). The length of the CDR3 is 13 residues. The CDR3 sequence is CSARWPILETQYF. CDR3 DNA: TGCAGTGCTAGGTGGCCCATTCTAGAGACCCAGTACTTC.

As for this clonotype: The germline gene is not matched at one end of the junction; a read error may be the cause. The V and J genes are TRBV29-1 and TRBJ2-1, with no clear D. Germline values: CDR1 SQVTM, CDR2 ANQGSEA. This CDR3 contains 13 residues. The CDR3 reads CSAVEVSYKEQFF. The CDR3 DNA is TGCAGCGCCGTAGAAGTCTCCTACAAGGAGCAGTTCTTC.

V and J are TRBV5-1 and TRBJ2-3, with D possibly matching TRBD2 (6 bases). V dropped 0 bases and J dropped 2 bases, with 16 bases sitting between them. The CDR3 has 17 residues. Germline V CDR1 and CDR2: SGHRS, YFSETQ. The CDR3 sequence is CASSLGSLLAPTDTQYF. As DNA, the CDR3 is TGCGCCAGCAGCTTGGGCTCCCTACTAGCTCCCACAGATACGCAGTATTTT. The variable domain in full, with the rest retrieved from reference TRBV5-1 and TRBJ2-3, is KAGVTQTPRYLIKTRGQQVTLSCSPISGHRSVSWYQQTPGQGLQFLFEYFSETQRNKGNFPGRFSGRQFSNSRSEMNVSTLELGDSALYLCASSLGSLLAPTDTQYFGPGTRLTVL.